These 32 T cell receptor beta chains were sequenced from one sample in a study of beta chain features in type 1 diabetes. Of the isolated RNA, all was reverse transcribed, and so the sequenced material was expressed TCRB transcripts. The assay was immunoSEQ multiplex PCR, and TCRdb's table has in-frame clones only and misses some. Among 300,000 to 350,000 clones, 13% were seen once, and the ten largest hold about 0.016%. Their cognate antigens are unknown. Findings and limits, study-wide: TCRB CDR3s were moderately but significantly shorter in Type 1 diabetes patients in all four CD4+ subsets.

The sequenced sample consisted of naive CD4+ T cells from blood. The receptors derive from a woman aged 18-29 years with type 1 diabetes.

The chain carries TRBV5-1 and TRBJ2-6; D gene uncertain. Trimming left V 4 bases short and J 2 bases short, with 4 bases between. Germline V gene data show CDR1 as SGHRS and CDR2 as YFSETQ. This CDR3 is built from 13 residues. The CDR3 region is CASSPAGANVLTF. The CDR3 coding sequence is TGCGCCAGCAGCCCGGCTGGGGCCAACGTCCTGACTTTC. Looking up the rest from reference TRBV5-1 and TRBJ2-6 gives the full variable domain: KAGVTQTPRYLIKTRGQQVTLSCSPISGHRSVSWYQQTPGQGLQFLFEYFSETQRNKGNFPGRFSGRQFSNSRSEMNVSTLELGDSALYLCASSPAGANVLTFGAGSRLTVL.

This chain connects TRBV5-1 to TRBJ2-3; 7 bases map to TRBD2. The CDR3 sequence is 15 residues long. CDR1 and CDR2 from the germline V gene are SGHRS and YFSETQ. V shed 0 bases, J shed 5 bases, and the junction held 6 bases outside the gene matches. For the CDR3, the DNA is TGCGCCAGCAGCTTGGCTAGCGGCGAACGAGATACGCAGTATTTT. It yields the protein CASSLASGERDTQYF. The whole variable domain, remainder taken from reference TRBV5-1 and TRBJ2-3, is KAGVTQTPRYLIKTRGQQVTLSCSPISGHRSVSWYQQTPGQGLQFLFEYFSETQRNKGNFPGRFSGRQFSNSRSEMNVSTLELGDSALYLCASSLASGERDTQYFGPGTRLTVL.

This sequence joins TRBV25-1 and TRBJ2-2, with D unclear. In germline, CDR1 is MGHDK, CDR2 SYGVNS. Trimming shortened V by 7 bases and J by 5 bases, and 8 bases separated the two germline ends. This CDR3 has 12 residues. The CDR3 DNA reads as TGTGCCAGCACCCGAGGTACCGGGGAGCTGTTTTTT. Translated: CASTRGTGELFF.

This clone was detected a few times. This chain uses TRBV5-6 with TRBJ1-2, with D tentatively TRBD1 (5 bases). There are 14 residues in the CDR3. The germline V and J ends were trimmed by 2 bases and 6 bases, with 14 bases remaining between them. CDR1 is SGHDT and CDR2 is YYEEEE in the germline V gene. DNA of the CDR3: TGTGCCAGCAGCTTCAACCTCAGGGCCAATGGCTACACCTTC. This codes for CASSFNLRANGYTF.

This clone was seen a handful of times. This sample includes further DNA sequences coding for the same CDR3. This chain connects TRBV7-9 to TRBJ2-1; no firm D call. Germline values: CDR1 SEHNR, CDR2 FQNEAQ (reference sequence). This CDR3 region has 14 residues. Trimming left V 1 base short and J 0 bases short, with 4 bases between. In nucleotides, the CDR3 is TGTGCCAGCAGCTTAGGCGGCTCCTACAATGAGCAGTTCTTC. This translates into CASSLGGSYNEQFF.

This clone was recorded a few times. The chain is built from TRBV7-2 and TRBJ2-1; the D gene is possibly TRBD1 (6 bases). V lost 7 bases to trimming and J lost 7 bases, with 14 bases between them. This CDR3 spans 13 amino acids. CDR1 is SGHTA and CDR2 is FQGNSA in the germline V gene. The CDR3 region is CASTSGALNEQFF. The CDR3 bases are TGTGCCAGCACCTCAGGGGCGCTTAATGAGCAGTTCTTC.

This clone has more than one count but fewer than ten. The rearrangement uses TRBV30 and TRBJ1-2, with TRBD1 matching over 8 bases. The CDR3 spans 13 residues. Germline values: CDR1 GTSNPN, CDR2 SVGIG (reference sequence). The junction had 9 bases not matched to a gene; V was cut back by 5 bases and J by 7 bases. The CDR3 DNA is TGTGCCTGGGGACAGGGAGACTCCTTTGGCTACACCTTC. This gives the protein CAWGQGDSFGYTF.

This chain uses TRBV13 with TRBJ2-7, with D perhaps TRBD1 (5 bases). The CDR3 covers 13 residues. CDR1 and CDR2 (germline): PRHDT, FYEKMQ (reference sequence). Trimming pared 3 bases from V and 6 bases from J, leaving 12 bases between. In DNA, the CDR3 is TGTGCCAGCAGCTTTCAGGGTAGTGGCGAGCAGTACTTC. Residues: CASSFQGSGEQYF.

The J gene is TRBJ2-1, the V gene TRBV27, with 8 bases identical to TRBD2. Germline CDR1 is MNHEY and CDR2 is SMNVEV (reference sequence). The J segment lost 6 bases and the V segment lost 0 bases, leaving 7 bases of the junction unmatched. There are 16 residues in the CDR3. CDR3 DNA sequence: TGTGCCAGCAGTTTATCTCCTAGCGGGCGTAGCAATGAGCAGTTCTTC. Its translation: CASSLSPSGRSNEQFF.

J is TRBJ1-1 and V is TRBV18; TRBD1 aligns across 8 bases. This CDR3 spans 15 amino acids. Germline CDR1 is KGHSH and CDR2 is LQKENI. The V segment lost 4 bases and the J segment 4 bases; nucleotides outside the gene matches: 8. CDR3 coding DNA: TGTGCCAGCTCACGGACGACAGGGGTGGGCACTGAAGCTTTCTTT. Amino acids: CASSRTTGVGTEAFF.

CDR3 region: CASSLVPGLTETQYF. The CDR3, as DNA: TGTGCCAGCAGCTTAGTTCCGGGTTTGACAGAGACCCAGTACTTC. This chain links TRBV7-9 with TRBJ2-5; D is uncertain. This CDR3 has 15 residues. Trimming left V 1 base short and J 4 bases short, with 13 bases between. The germline V gene encodes CDR1 SEHNR and CDR2 FQNEAQ (reference sequence).

This clone showed up just a few times. The chain carries TRBV4-1 and TRBJ2-1, with D possibly being TRBD2 (5 bases). The CDR3 is 16 residues long. Trimming shortened V by 3 bases and J by 2 bases, and 14 bases separated the two germline ends. Per the germline V gene, CDR1 is MGHRA and CDR2 is YSYEKL. The CDR3 sequence: CASSQGDDITYNEQFF. The CDR3 DNA is TGCGCCAGCAGCCAGGGAGACGATATTACCTACAATGAGCAGTTCTTC.

The chain is built from TRBV7-2 and TRBJ1-1, with D uncertain. Germline V CDR1 and CDR2: SGHTA, FQGNSA. The CDR3 has 14 amino acids. V was trimmed by 3 bases and J by 3 bases, leaving 11 bases between them. CDR3 sequence reads: CASSFLPEDTEAFF. The CDR3 DNA sequence: TGTGCCAGCAGCTTCCTTCCAGAGGACACTGAAGCTTTCTTT. Based on the CDR3 plus reference TRBV7-2 and TRBJ1-1, the full variable domain is GAGVSQSPSNKVTEKGKDVELRCDPISGHTALYWYRQSLGQGLEFLIYFQGNSAPDKSGLPSDRFSAERTGGSVSTLTIQRTQQEDSAVYLCASSFLPEDTEAFFGQGTRLTVV.

The rearrangement links TRBV2 to TRBJ2-1; no clear D. V was pared by 3 bases and J by 6 bases, with 12 bases between. The CDR3 has 14 amino acids. Germline values: CDR1 SNHLY, CDR2 FYNNEI. CDR3 DNA: TGTGCCAGCAGTGAGATAAGTTGGCTCAATGAGCAGTTCTTC. Translated: CASSEISWLNEQFF.

This clone has more than one count but fewer than ten. In DNA form, the CDR3 reads TGTGCCAGCAGCGTAGGACTAGCGCTAAACAATGAGCAGTTCTTC. Translating gives CASSVGLALNNEQFF. V and J are TRBV9 and TRBJ2-1, with 8 nucleotides matching TRBD2. Per germline, CDR1 SGDLS and CDR2 YYNGEE. The CDR3 length is 15 residues. J gave up 5 bases and V 0 bases, and 4 bases lay outside the gene matches. Combining the CDR3 with reference TRBV9 and TRBJ2-1 gives the whole variable domain DSGVTQTPKHLITATGQRVTLRCSPRSGDLSVYWYQQSLDQGLQFLIQYYNGEERAKGNILERFSAQQFPDLHSELNLSSLELGDSALYFCASSVGLALNNEQFFGPGTRLTVL.

This rearrangement joins TRBV27 to TRBJ2-2, with TRBD2 identical over 8 bases. The CDR3 has 15 residues. The germline CDR1 and CDR2 sequences are MNHEY and SMNVEV (reference sequence). After removal of 2 bases from V and 6 bases from J, the junction contained 5 bases not matched to a gene. The CDR3 region has the DNA TGTGCCAGCAGTTTAAGCGGGAGCGTTCCCGGGGAGCTGTTTTTT. Translating it yields CASSLSGSVPGELFF.

The chain joins TRBV11-3 to TRBJ2-3; TRBD1 matches 9 bases. Germline V gene lookup returns CDR1 SGHNT and CDR2 YENEEA. The length of the CDR3 is 15 residues. V was clipped by 6 bases and J by 3 bases; unmatched bases: 7. The chain's CDR3 is CASRRGQGITDTQYF. The CDR3 nucleotides are TGTGCCAGCAGACGGGGACAGGGTATAACAGATACGCAGTATTTT.

This clone was counted only a few times. This chain links TRBV7-9 with TRBJ2-1; 7 bases align to TRBD2. V was pared by 2 bases and J by 9 bases, with 4 bases of the junction left unmatched. This CDR3 region has 13 residues. Germline assignment: CDR1 SEHNR and CDR2 FQNEAQ (reference sequence). The CDR3 here is CASSLMGEGEQFF. The CDR3, as DNA: TGTGCCAGCAGCTTAATGGGGGAGGGTGAGCAGTTCTTC.

This clone occurred a few times. One junction end does not reproduce the germline sequence, and a read error may be involved. This chain joins TRBV5-6 and TRBJ2-1, with 7 bases fitting TRBD2. Germline assignment: CDR1 SGHDT and CDR2 YYEEEE. The CDR3 consists of 14 residues. Here the CDR3 DNA reads TGTGCCAGCAGCGTATACCGGGACTACAGTGAGCAGTTCTTC. Translated: CASSVYRDYSEQFF.

The chain joins TRBV4-3 to TRBJ2-1; 13 nucleotides agree with TRBD2. The CDR3 has 17 residues. V gave up 3 bases and J gave up 5 bases; unmatched junction bases: 7. Germline CDR1 reads LGHNA; CDR2 reads YSLEER. The CDR3 spells CASSHNFGLAGDNEQFF. CDR3 sequence (DNA): TGCGCCAGCAGCCACAACTTCGGACTAGCGGGAGACAATGAGCAGTTCTTC.

The J gene is TRBJ1-4, the V gene TRBV30; tentatively, D is TRBD1 (5 bases). Germline loops: CDR1 GTSNPN, CDR2 SVGIG (reference sequence). Trimming removed 2 bases from V and 0 bases from J, with 10 bases in between. This CDR3 region has 15 residues. CDR3 sequence: CAWSQGIATNEKLFF. CDR3 coding DNA: TGTGCCTGGAGTCAGGGAATTGCAACTAATGAAAAACTGTTTTTT.

V usage is TRBV4-1 and J usage is TRBJ2-5, with TRBD1 as a possible D gene (6 bases). The CDR3 runs 17 residues. The V gene's germline CDR1 is MGHRA and CDR2 YSYEKL. V gave up 2 bases and J gave up 1 base, with 17 bases separating them. In DNA, the CDR3 is TGCGCCAGCAGCCAAATACCCTTTACAGGGATCCAAGAGACCCAGTACTTC. This sequence encodes CASSQIPFTGIQETQYF.

This chain links TRBV20-1 with TRBJ1-2, with D possibly matching TRBD1 (6 bases). Trimming shortened V by 6 bases and J by 5 bases, and 10 bases separated the two germline ends. From germline, CDR1 is DFQATT and CDR2 SNEGSKA (reference sequence). The CDR3 spans 11 residues. Here the CDR3 reads CSADSFYGYTF. The DNA for the CDR3 is TGCAGTGCGGACAGCTTTTATGGCTACACCTTC.

The chain couples TRBV18 to TRBJ1-2, with no clear D. Germline loops: CDR1 KGHSH, CDR2 LQKENI. The CDR3 extends over 13 amino acids. V shed 2 bases and J shed 1 base, with 5 bases lying between them. CDR3 in DNA: TGTGCCAGCTCACCAGGAGATAACTATGGCTACACCTTC. Protein: CASSPGDNYGYTF.

The gene calls are TRBV7-2 and TRBJ2-5, with 11 bases matching TRBD2. With V trimmed by 6 bases and J by 6 bases, 12 bases remained unmatched. This CDR3 is 16 amino acids long. From germline, CDR1 is SGHTA and CDR2 FQGNSA. CDR3 amino acids: CASRGPTSGTKQTQYF. The CDR3 region has the DNA TGTGCCAGCAGGGGTCCGACTAGCGGGACCAAGCAGACCCAGTACTTC.

This chain joins TRBV30 and TRBJ1-4; D gene uncertain. The V gene lost 0 bases and the J gene lost 10 bases, with 18 bases spanning the gap. The germline V gene encodes CDR1 GTSNPN and CDR2 SVGIG (reference sequence). This CDR3 is built from 15 residues. CDR3 DNA sequence: TGTGCCTGGAGTGTCTCTGGTTCGGGGAGGGTAAAACTGTTTTTT. It yields the protein CAWSVSGSGRVKLFF.

The CDR3 nucleotides are TGCGCCAGCAGCTCCCCGTCGGGGACTGAAGCTTTCTTT. The encoded protein is CASSSPSGTEAFF. This chain connects TRBV5-1 to TRBJ1-1; no clear D. The V end was cut by 3 bases, the J end by 5 bases, with 11 bases between. The CDR3 has 13 residues. Germline CDR1 and CDR2: SGHRS and YFSETQ.

This clone was seen only a few times. The chain links TRBV29-1 to TRBJ2-5; TRBD2 matches at 7 bases. The germline CDR1 and CDR2 sequences are SQVTM and ANQGSEA. CDR3 length: 13 residues. V trimming: 6 bases; J trimming: 0 bases; junction bases outside the gene matches: 4. The CDR3 reads CSVAGTNQETQYF. As DNA, the CDR3 is TGCAGCGTAGCCGGGACTAACCAAGAGACCCAGTACTTC.

The chain uses TRBV4-3 and TRBJ2-3, with D possibly TRBD1 on 5 matching bases. V gave up 0 bases and J gave up 2 bases, with 21 bases separating them. From germline, CDR1 is LGHNA and CDR2 YSLEER. This CDR3 is built from 19 residues. The CDR3 spells CASSQDLSRTFWYTDTQYF. For the CDR3, the DNA is TGCGCCAGCAGCCAAGATTTAAGTCGGACATTTTGGTACACAGATACGCAGTATTTT.

This clone has just a few counts. The V call is TRBV5-1, the J call TRBJ2-3; 9 nucleotides match TRBD1. This CDR3 region has 14 residues. The V segment lost 6 bases and the J segment 4 bases; nucleotides outside the gene matches: 6. Germline V lookup: CDR1 SGHRS, CDR2 YFSETQ. CDR3 coding DNA: TGCGCCAGCACTCCGGGACAGGGCGCAGATACGCAGTATTTT. Translating it yields CASTPGQGADTQYF.

In its sample, this clone was seen a few times. The chain carries TRBV7-3 and TRBJ2-7; maybe TRBD2 (5 bases). V was cut by 5 bases and J by 3 bases, with 8 bases left in between. The CDR3 sequence is 12 residues long. Germline CDR1 reads SGHTA; CDR2 reads FQGTGA. CDR3 bases: TGTGCCAGCAGCCCGGGGAACTACGAGCAGTACTTC. This gives the protein CASSPGNYEQYF. Supplemented by reference TRBV7-3 and TRBJ2-7, the full variable domain reads GAGVSQTPSNKVTEKGKYVELRCDPISGHTALYWYRQSLGQGPEFLIYFQGTGAADDSGLPNDRFFAVRPEGSVSTLKIQRTERGDSAVYLCASSPGNYEQYFGPGTRLTVT.

This clone was counted a few times. The rearrangement links TRBV10-3 to TRBJ2-7; D perhaps matches TRBD2 (5 bases). CDR1 and CDR2 from the germline V gene are ENHRY and SYGVKD. The CDR3 spans 15 residues. V shed 1 base and J shed 4 bases, with 14 bases lying between them. CDR3 bases: TGTGCCATCAGTGAGTACCCCAGCGGTCCATACGAGCAGTACGTC. Protein sequence: CAISEYPSGPYEQYV.